These 27 T cell receptor beta chains share one sample of origin, sequenced in a study of T cells in Graves' hyperthyroidism and ophthalmopathy. RNA transcripts served as the template for amplifying TCR beta CDR3 regions. Primed by the HTBI set, a first-round RT-PCR was run on the TCR CDR3. In TCRdb, the multiplex PCR reads were re-called with MiXCR into one record per CDR3 protein. The top ten clones hold over 70% of a sample with approximately 360,000 distinct CDR3 sequences, around a quarter of them seen once. Sequencing was done on a sample of blood. The receptors here all came from a man in his forties or fifties with Graves' hyperthyroidism.

In this sample, this clonotype turned up many times. V usage is TRBV28 and J usage is TRBJ2-1; D is perhaps TRBD1 (6 bases). Germline V gene data show CDR1 as MDHEN and CDR2 as SYDVKM. The V end lost 6 bases, the J end lost 6 bases, and 18 bases lay between the germline ends. This CDR3 is 15 amino acids long. In DNA form, the CDR3 reads TGTGCCAGCAGCCCTACAGGGCGAGTGGGCAATGAGCAGTTCTTC. Residues: CASSPTGRVGNEQFF. The full variable domain, rest sourced from reference TRBV28 and TRBJ2-1, is DVKVTQSSRYLVKRTGEKVFLECVQDMDHENMFWYRQDPGLGLRLIYFSYDVKMKEKGDIPEGYSVSREKKERFSLILESASTNQTSMYLCASSPTGRVGNEQFFGPGTRLTVL.

The chain combines TRBV7-2 with TRBJ2-7, with 7 bases fitting TRBD1. Unmatched junction bases numbered 10, after V lost 9 bases and J lost 2 bases. This CDR3 contains 14 residues. From germline, CDR1 is SGHTA and CDR2 FQGNSA. The DNA of the CDR3 is TGTGCCAGTAGTCAAAGACAGGGAACCTACGAGCAGTACTTC. This translates into CASSQRQGTYEQYF. The full variable domain, in which reference TRBV7-2 and TRBJ2-7 provide the parts outside the CDR3, is GAGVSQSPSNKVTEKGKDVELRCDPISGHTALYWYRQSLGQGLEFLIYFQGNSAPDKSGLPSDRFSAERTGGSVSTLTIQRTQQEDSAVYLCASSQRQGTYEQYFGPGTRLTVT.

The chain is built from TRBV5-1 and TRBJ2-5; the match to TRBD2 covers 9 bases. J was trimmed by 2 bases and V by 0 bases; bases with no gene match: 5. CDR3 length: 16 residues. The germline CDR1 and CDR2 sequences are SGHRS and YFSETQ. CDR3 residues: CASSLGLAVGQETQYF. CDR3 in DNA: TGCGCCAGCAGCTTGGGACTAGCGGTTGGACAAGAGACCCAGTACTTC.

The chain joins TRBV3-1 to TRBJ1-2; no firm D call. Trimming took 4 bases from V and 8 from J, leaving 17 bases between them. Germline CDR1 reads LGHDT; CDR2 reads YNNKEL (reference sequence). The CDR3 is made up of 14 amino acids. CDR3: CASSRADGGRGYTF. The CDR3 region has the DNA TGTGCCAGCAGCCGGGCAGATGGAGGTAGAGGCTACACCTTC.

This clonotype occurred many times. CDR3 amino acids: CSVAGLAGRLGEQFF. In DNA, the CDR3 is TGCAGCGTTGCCGGGCTAGCGGGAAGGCTTGGTGAGCAGTTCTTC. This sequence joins TRBV29-1 and TRBJ2-1; 9 bases line up with TRBD2. Unmatched junction bases numbered 13, after V lost 4 bases and J lost 9 bases. Germline values: CDR1 SQVTM, CDR2 ANQGSEA. CDR3 length: 15 amino acids.

This clonotype was counted many times. CDR3 DNA sequence: TGTGCCTGGAGAGGGACAGTGGAGTTCTTC. It encodes CAWRGTVEFF. The rearrangement joins TRBV30 to TRBJ2-1; TRBD1 aligns across 7 bases. In germline, CDR1 is GTSNPN, CDR2 SVGIG (reference sequence). With V trimmed by 3 bases and J by 14 bases, 4 bases remained unmatched. The CDR3 contains 10 residues.

This clonotype was seen more than once but under ten times. The rearrangement uses TRBV3-1 and TRBJ2-7; D gene uncertain. Between the trimmed V and J ends, which lost 2 bases and 5 bases, there was a span of 16 bases. CDR3 length equals 15 residues. Germline CDR1 and CDR2: LGHDT and YNNKEL (reference sequence). In DNA form, the CDR3 reads TGTGCCAGCAGCCAACCACAGTCGACCAAACACGAGCAGTACTTC. The encoded protein is CASSQPQSTKHEQYF.

This clonotype was counted a few times. The chain carries TRBV10-3 and TRBJ2-3, with D possibly being TRBD1 or TRBD2 (5 bases each). CDR1 is ENHRY and CDR2 is SYGVKD in the germline V gene. CDR3 size: 16 residues. V was cut by 0 bases and J by 4 bases, with 14 bases left in between. CDR3 sequence (DNA): TGTGCCATCAGTGAGTCCGGTGGGACCCTGGCAGATACGCAGTATTTT. This gives the protein CAISESGGTLADTQYF.

The chain carries TRBV12-3 or TRBV12-4 and TRBJ2-2, with D maybe TRBD1 (5 bases). This CDR3 spans 16 amino acids. The V gene lost 5 bases and the J gene lost 7 bases, with 20 bases spanning the gap. The CDR3 reads CASSIGSTGLIGELFF. The DNA for the CDR3 is TGTGCCAGCAGTATAGGATCTACAGGTTTAATCGGGGAGCTGTTTTTT.

This rearrangement joins TRBV28 to TRBJ1-2; 7 nucleotides agree with TRBD1. This CDR3 region has 14 residues. The V segment lost 5 bases and the J segment 3 bases; nucleotides outside the gene matches: 6. Per germline, CDR1 MDHEN and CDR2 SYDVKM. The CDR3 reads CASSGQVNYYGYTF. Written as DNA, the CDR3 is TGTGCCAGCAGTGGACAGGTCAACTACTATGGCTACACCTTC.

This clonotype was seen a few times. The gene calls are TRBV6-1 and TRBJ2-7; D is unresolved. The germline CDR1 and CDR2 sequences are MNHNS and SASEGT. This CDR3 spans 13 amino acids. V shed 0 bases and J shed 3 bases, with 6 bases lying between them. CDR3 bases: TGTGCCAGCAGTGAAGCGCGAGGCTACGAGCAGTACTTC. This sequence encodes CASSEARGYEQYF.

The chain employs TRBV2 and TRBJ2-5; D unresolved. The V end lost 4 bases, the J end lost 5 bases, and 14 bases lay between the germline ends. The CDR3 consists of 14 residues. Germline V gives CDR1 SNHLY, CDR2 FYNNEI. The chain's CDR3 is CASSGNTPEETQYF. Here the CDR3 DNA reads TGTGCCAGCAGTGGAAACACCCCGGAGGAGACCCAGTACTTC.

This clonotype was counted only a few times. The rearrangement links TRBV20-1 to TRBJ2-7, with 8 bases aligning to TRBD2. After removal of 4 bases from V and 2 bases from J, the junction contained 19 bases not matched to a gene. Germline V gene lookup returns CDR1 DFQATT and CDR2 SNEGSKA (reference sequence). The CDR3 runs 18 residues. CDR3 loop: CSATGLVGKGDVTYEQYF. CDR3 DNA sequence: TGCAGTGCTACGGGACTAGTTGGGAAAGGGGATGTTACCTACGAGCAGTACTTC.

Only a few counts were recorded for this clonotype. This chain uses TRBV11-2 with TRBJ1-5; D is unresolved. Trimming removed 1 base at V and 1 base at J, with 8 bases between. CDR1 and CDR2 (germline): SGHAT, FQNNGV. This CDR3 is built from 15 residues. CDR3 sequence: CASSLGEVSNQPQHF. DNA of the CDR3: TGTGCCAGCAGCTTAGGGGAAGTAAGCAATCAGCCCCAGCATTTT.

The V call is TRBV11-2, the J call TRBJ2-5; 10 bases are shared with TRBD1. CDR3 size: 14 residues. Germline values: CDR1 SGHAT, CDR2 FQNNGV. The ends lost 6 bases at V and 5 bases at J; junction bases unmatched: 6. The CDR3 DNA sequence: TGTGCCAGCAGGACCGGGACAGGGGAGGAGACCCAGTACTTC. Its protein is CASRTGTGEETQYF.

The genes are TRBV19 and TRBJ1-1, with 7 bases matching TRBD1. This CDR3 contains 14 residues. Germline assignment: CDR1 LNHDA and CDR2 SQIVND (reference sequence). V lost 4 bases, J lost 4 bases, and 6 bases stayed unmatched. The CDR3 loop reads CASSTSPGGTEAFF. CDR3 bases: TGTGCCAGTAGTACTTCACCAGGGGGCACTGAAGCTTTCTTT.

The sample holds many counts of this clonotype. The chain employs TRBV12-3 or TRBV12-4 and TRBJ1-2; D is undetermined. The CDR3 is made up of 14 amino acids. The V end lost 8 bases, the J end lost 1 base, and 14 bases lay between the germline ends. The CDR3 region is CASGREGLNYGYTF. Here the CDR3 DNA reads TGTGCCAGCGGCCGGGAGGGCCTTAACTATGGCTACACCTTC.

This sequence joins TRBV27 and TRBJ1-2; 10 nucleotides match TRBD1. Germline trimming cut 6 bases from V and 3 bases from J; bases unmatched to any gene: 13. The CDR3 loop spans 17 amino acids. Germline V gene lookup returns CDR1 MNHEY and CDR2 SMNVEV (reference sequence). The CDR3 protein is CASSSLFAGQGDYGYTF. CDR3 nucleotides: TGTGCCAGCAGCTCCCTTTTCGCCGGACAGGGGGACTATGGCTACACCTTC.

This clonotype was found many times. This sequence joins TRBV12-3 or TRBV12-4 and TRBJ1-1; possibly TRBD1 for D (6 bases). This CDR3 comprises 15 residues. V was cut by 6 bases and J by 0 bases, with 14 bases left in between. The CDR3 reads CASRPGQRMNTEAFF. The CDR3 nucleotides read TGTGCCAGCAGGCCCGGACAGCGAATGAACACTGAAGCTTTCTTT.

Of note for this clonotype: The junction differs from germline at one of its ends, possibly a read error. The chain employs TRBV12-3 or TRBV12-4 and TRBJ2-7; 7 nucleotides agree with TRBD2. The CDR3 length is 13 residues. The CDR3 protein is CASSLAVLDEQYF. CDR3 sequence (DNA): TGTGCCAGCAGTCTAGCGGTTTTGGACGAGCAGTACTTC.

This clonotype was seen many times. The V call is TRBV5-8, the J call TRBJ2-5; no definite D call. Germline V lookup: CDR1 SGHTS, CDR2 YDEGEE. The CDR3 covers 13 residues. V was trimmed by 1 base and J by 0 bases, leaving 4 bases between them. The CDR3 region has the DNA TGTGCCAGCAGCTTGCGGTACCAAGAGACCCAGTACTTC. Translation: CASSLRYQETQYF.

To note about this clonotype: The CDR3 does not close with the conserved phenylalanine or tryptophan, likely indicating a read error. This sequence joins TRBV20-1 and TRBJ2-5; possible D gene TRBD2, 7 bases. The V end lost 2 bases, the J end lost 1 base, and 11 bases lay between the germline ends. This CDR3 has 14 residues. Germline values: CDR1 DFQATT, CDR2 SNEGSKA (reference sequence). CDR3 DNA sequence: TGCAGTGCTAGAAAGGCGGGGGCCCAAGAGACCCAGTACCTC. Translated: CSARKAGAQETQYL.

This clonotype was counted a few times. CDR3: CASSPQRELYEQYF. The CDR3 DNA sequence: TGTGCCAGCAGTCCCCAGCGGGAGTTGTACGAGCAGTACTTC. The chain combines TRBV12-3 or TRBV12-4 with TRBJ2-7; TRBD2 agrees at 8 bases. V lost 5 bases, J lost 4 bases, and 7 bases stayed unmatched. The CDR3 is 14 amino acids.

The chain couples TRBV7-3 to TRBJ2-1, with D possibly being TRBD2 (5 bases). V lost 1 base, J lost 6 bases, and 7 bases lay in between. The CDR3 is 13 residues long. Germline lookup yields CDR1 SGHTA and CDR2 FQGTGA. The CDR3 DNA reads TGTGCCAGCAGCTTAAGACGGGGCAATGAGCAGTTCTTC. This sequence encodes CASSLRRGNEQFF.

The sample holds many counts of this clonotype. This rearrangement joins TRBV7-3 to TRBJ2-7; D possibly corresponds to TRBD1 (6 bases). This CDR3 has 14 residues. With 5 bases removed from V and 2 bases from J, the gap between germline ends came to 13 bases. Per germline, CDR1 SGHTA and CDR2 FQGTGA. CDR3 bases: TGTGCCAGCAGCCCCGGGCAGGGGCCCTACGAGCAGTACTTC. Encoded protein: CASSPGQGPYEQYF.

This chain joins TRBV19 and TRBJ2-7, with D maybe TRBD2 (6 bases). The CDR3 is made up of 15 amino acids. CDR1 and CDR2 (germline): LNHDA, SQIVND (reference sequence). V lost 6 bases, J lost 2 bases, and 17 bases lay in between. The CDR3 DNA is TGTGCCAGTAGCCCCGCGGGACGGGGAACCTACGAGCAGTACTTC. The encoded protein is CASSPAGRGTYEQYF.

V is TRBV3-1 and J is TRBJ2-2; D gene uncertain. Trimming cost V 0 bases and J 6 bases, with 5 bases left between them. This CDR3 contains 13 residues. Germline lookup yields CDR1 LGHDT and CDR2 YNNKEL (reference sequence). CDR3 nucleotides: TGTGCCAGCAGCCAAGAGTCGGCCGGGGAGCTGTTTTTT. It translates to CASSQESAGELFF.